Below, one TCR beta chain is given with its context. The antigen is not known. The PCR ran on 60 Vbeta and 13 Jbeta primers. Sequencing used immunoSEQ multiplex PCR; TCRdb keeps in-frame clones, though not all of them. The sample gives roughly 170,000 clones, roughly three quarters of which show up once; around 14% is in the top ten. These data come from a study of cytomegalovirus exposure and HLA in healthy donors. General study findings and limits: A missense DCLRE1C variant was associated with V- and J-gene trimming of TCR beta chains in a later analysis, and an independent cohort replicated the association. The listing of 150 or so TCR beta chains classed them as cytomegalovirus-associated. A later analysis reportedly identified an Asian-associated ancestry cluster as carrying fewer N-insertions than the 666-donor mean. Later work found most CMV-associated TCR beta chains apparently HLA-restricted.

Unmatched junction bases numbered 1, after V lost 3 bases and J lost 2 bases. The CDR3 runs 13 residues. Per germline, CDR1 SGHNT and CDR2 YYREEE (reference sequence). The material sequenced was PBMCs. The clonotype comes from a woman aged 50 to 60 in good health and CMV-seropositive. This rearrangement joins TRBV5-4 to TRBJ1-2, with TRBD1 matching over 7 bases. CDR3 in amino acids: CASSSTGNYGYTF. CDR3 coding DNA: TGTGCCAGCAGCTCGACAGGGAACTATGGCTACACCTTC.